This record covers a single TCR beta chain. The target antigen is unknown. The germline V and J ends were trimmed by 3 bases and 8 bases, with 14 bases remaining between them. The germline V gene encodes CDR1 MRHNA and CDR2 SNTAGT. The CDR3 spans 15 residues. These data belong to a study of T cell clonotyping in hematopoietic cell transplantation. Repertoires were generated with immunoSEQ multiplex PCR, while TCRdb's copy carries only in-frame clones and drops some. Of about 45,000 clones in the sample, about four fifths were seen once. General study findings and limits: Graft donor and pretransplant recipient Inverse Simpson Index values predicted broader posttransplant TCR diversity. Pathologically expanded recipient clonotypes increased progressively from day 30 to day 180 as diversity fell.

Sample time point: recipient sample about 28 days before transplant, after cytoreduction. The source of this sequence is a man aged 60-69 years with myelodysplastic syndrome. Some clones in this sample may be carry-over from other donors' samples. The source material was peripheral blood mononuclear cells, sampled before stem cell transplant. The chain couples TRBV6-4 to TRBJ1-6; D is perhaps TRBD1 (5 bases). CDR3 loop: CASSESIGGDSPLHF. CDR3 DNA sequence: TGTGCCAGCAGTGAATCAATCGGAGGGGATTCACCCCTCCACTTT.